Each of the 7 T cell receptor beta chains below was sequenced from the same sample in a study of post-analysis software for immune sequencing data. Unique molecular identifiers had been added to the TCR beta cDNA libraries. TCRdb redid the calling of the PCR reads with MiXCR, one entry per CDR3 protein. The sample consists of roughly 700,000 distinct CDR3 sequences, less than 35% of them appearing once. General study results and limits: Included in a set of several TRBV segments more frequent in patients than controls were TRBV5-6, TRBV5-1 and TRBV20-1.

These receptors have no identified antigens. The specimen was blood. The receptors derive from a girl aged 5-17 years with multiple sclerosis.

This clonotype was counted a single time. The CDR3 nucleotides read TGTGCCAGCAGCCGCGGGTTCGAGGGGCAAGAGACCCAGTACTTC. As protein: CASSRGFEGQETQYF. The chain uses TRBV7-9 and TRBJ2-5; D may be TRBD1 or TRBD2 (5 bases each). The CDR3 spans 15 residues. Trimming left V 5 bases short and J 2 bases short, with 15 bases between. CDR1 and CDR2 (germline): SEHNR, FQNEAQ (reference sequence).

This chain connects TRBV9 to TRBJ2-4; 7 nucleotides match TRBD1. The J call may be incorrect, as the DNA end agrees better with TRBJ2-5. The CDR3 totals 13 residues. Germline CDR1 reads SGDLS; CDR2 reads YYNGEE. CDR3 residues: CASSSGQTETQYF. DNA for the CDR3: TGTGCCAGCAGCTCGGGACAGACGGAGACCCAGTACTTC.

This clonotype was seen a few times. The chain carries TRBV7-9 and TRBJ1-1; no firm D call. Trimming removed 5 bases at V and 7 bases at J, with 17 bases between. The CDR3 spans 14 residues. Per the germline V gene, CDR1 is SEHNR and CDR2 is FQNEAQ (reference sequence). The CDR3 is CASSPPLKGGEAFF. The CDR3 coding sequence is TGTGCCAGCAGCCCCCCCTTAAAAGGCGGTGAAGCTTTCTTT. Looking up the rest from reference TRBV7-9 and TRBJ1-1 gives the full variable domain: DTGVSQNPRHKITKRGQNVTFRCDPISEHNRLYWYRQTLGQGPEFLTYFQNEAQLEKSRLLSDRFSAERPKGSFSTLEIQRTEQGDSAMYLCASSPPLKGGEAFFGQGTRLTVV.

This chain joins TRBV6-1 and TRBJ1-1; D call uncertain. V lost 6 bases and J 0 bases, leaving 26 bases between the germline ends. The CDR3 has 19 residues. CDR1 and CDR2 (germline): MNHNS, SASEGT. The CDR3 spells CASSPPLYGEFSMNTEAFF. In DNA, the CDR3 is TGTGCCAGCAGCCCCCCCCTTTATGGGGAATTTTCCATGAACACTGAAGCTTTCTTT.

This clonotype has just a few counts. The chain employs TRBV29-1 and TRBJ2-1, with 7 bases aligning to TRBD2. CDR3 length: 13 residues. Germline values: CDR1 SQVTM, CDR2 ANQGSEA. The CDR3 DNA reads as TGCACCCACCGGGGGGTCCTCGGCGATGAGCAGTTCTTC. It encodes CTHRGVLGDEQFF.

The rearrangement joins TRBV10-3 to TRBJ1-6; D call uncertain. This CDR3 is built from 15 residues. Trimming cost V 2 bases and J 6 bases, with 11 bases left between them. Germline lookup yields CDR1 ENHRY and CDR2 SYGVKD. CDR3 amino acids: CAISEIGNGNSPLHF. The CDR3 coding sequence is TGTGCCATCAGTGAGATCGGGAACGGTAATTCACCCCTCCACTTT.

CDR3 in amino acids: CSVFKGLPGLTDTQYF. CDR3 bases: TGCAGCGTTTTCAAGGGGCTTCCCGGCCTCACAGATACGCAGTATTTT. J is TRBJ2-3 and V is TRBV29-1; tentative D call: TRBD1 (5 bases). The ends were cut back, 5 bases at V and 2 bases at J, with 20 bases in the middle. Germline CDR1 is SQVTM and CDR2 is ANQGSEA. This CDR3 has 16 residues.